This TCR beta chain was captured by sequencing in a study of identical twins (dated by TCRdb to the mid-2010s). In the study overall: To test whether fetal clonotypes persist, the study used deep sequencing on TCR alpha and beta repertoires from monozygotic twins, unrelated adults of various ages, and cord blood. To rule out contamination, the twin experiments were replicated at different times with different library preparation protocols.

Paper-wide results and their limitations: In monozygotic twins, out-of-frame TCR alpha sharing was systematically underestimated by recombination models, although the models agreed with sharing between unrelated individuals. Abundant cord blood beta clonotypes had fewer insertions, young adult naive repertoires showed a similar but weaker trend, and memory repertoires showed no such trend. Compared with coincidental sharing between unrelated individuals, out-of-frame TCR alpha sequences shared between twins showed an excess of sequences with low generation probability. Conclusions relied on cross-sectional statistical analysis, since the same donors could not be followed over many years. Zero-insertion analyses could be partly confounded by invariant T cells such as MAIT and iNKT, though diverse VJ usage argued against such confounding for most clonotypes. A weaker excess of twin sharing was found in beta out-of-frame sequences because the signal-to-noise ratio was lowered by fewer shared sequences.

Note on this clonotype: It has no known antigen specificity. Base quality data are lacking; no much larger clone is found one base away.

The CDR3 starts with the cysteine, ends with the phenylalanine, and has 15 residues. Only the CDR3 portion is preserved as DNA: 45 bases, with reading frame beginning at the first base. CDR1 and CDR2 were assigned from the germline V gene as MNHNS and SASEGT. V is trimmed back by 5 bases and J by 12 bases, and the junction contains 13 bases that no gene match accounts for. The protocol used for the library was 5' RACE. Sequencing instrument: Illumina HiSeq 2000. Template switching added a universal primer binding site, and the final cDNA carried a unique molecular identifier that allowed TCR cDNA molecules to be counted accurately. First-strand cDNA for TCR alpha and beta chains was synthesized from specific primers in the conserved constant-segment region. Each cDNA library was double barcoded, with a SMART-Mk sample barcode plus Illumina barcodes, to control for contamination. Two successive PCR steps introduced TruSeq adapter sequences along with Illumina sample barcodes. Sequencing of the TCR alpha and beta cDNA libraries was done on the Illumina HiSeq platform using custom primers. As for the authors' bioinformatics: MiGEC processed the raw reads to extract unique molecular identifiers, while MiXCR was used to determine the CDR3 positions. Recombination models were inferred per individual with the repgenHMM and IGoR tools using an EM algorithm. Shared clonotype analysis was performed with the tcR package in R, normalizing sharing by the product of cloneset sizes. To study raw recombination without the effects of thymic and clonal selection, out-of-frame nonproductive sequences were analyzed. The public reads were reanalyzed by TCRdb: fastp trimming at Q25, MiXCR alignment, in-frame beta chains only. A single entry per CDR3 protein holds the most common genes and DNA from its merged rows. The V and J calls here are based on TCRdb, not the publication. The sample table records hundreds of thousands of distinct CDR3 sequences; about 7% of these occur just once. Jointly, the top ten make up 3% to 4% of the sample.

All donors were healthy Caucasians. Three pairs of female monozygotic twins, all aged about 18 to 30 years, made up the twin cohort. Miltenyi CD45RO+ enrichment and human naive T-cell isolation kits were used to isolate memory (CD45RO+) and naive T cells from PBMC. The sample was also linked to a second study, of yellow fever vaccine responses in identical twins. The second paper further reports: The authors reported that the T cell response to vaccination in identical twins appeared partly convergent and partly personalized. The study precisely tracked vaccine-responding T cell clones in identical twins.

This TCR was recovered from a woman between 18 and 30 years old in good health. The rearrangement combines TRBV6-1 with TRBJ2-1, with 10 junctional bases fitting TRBD2. Sequences were obtained from memory (CD45RO+) T cells sorted from blood. The cell subset or site label corresponds to: CD45RO+ enriched T cells. The nucleotide sequence reads as follows: TGTGCCAGCAGTCAACGAGGACTAGCGGACGGGGGGCAGTTCTTC. Translated, this is CASSQRGLADGGQFF.